Shown below are 27 T cell receptor beta chains from a single sample sequenced in a study of T cell responses to AZD1222 COVID-19 vaccine listed by TCRdb under 2021. In light of the paper, this sample's time point label describes: about 28 days (+/-7) after the second vaccine dose. The treatment or condition label of this sample denotes: meningococcal conjugate vaccine given as trial control. The method behind the library was the immunoSEQ multiplex PCR assay. TCRdb obtained this table from immuneACCESS and retained in-frame rearrangements with V and J assigned. These tables miss some clones; where compared with another copy, unresolved V genes account for less than half of the shortfall, and the remainder is unexplained. This sample comprises under 200,000 clones, around 94% of them detected only once. The ten top clones hold approximately 4% of the sample. The source was peripheral blood, collected 28 days after the second dose of the MenACWY control vaccine. Source of these receptors: an adult who received the MenACWY meningococcal vaccine as a control.

The chain links TRBV28 to TRBJ1-5, with D perhaps matching TRBD1 (5 bases). Germline CDR1 and CDR2: MDHEN and SYDVKM. V was shortened by 5 bases and J by 5 bases, with 16 bases between the two germline ends. The CDR3 spans 15 residues. The CDR3 sequence is CASSPGGDRHQPQHF. CDR3 coding DNA: TGTGCCAGCAGTCCTGGAGGGGATAGGCATCAGCCCCAGCATTTT.

This chain connects TRBV3-1 (or the pseudogene TRBV3-2) to TRBJ1-2; D gene ambiguous. Germline V CDR1 and CDR2: LGHDT, YNNKEL (reference sequence). The length of the CDR3 is 15 residues. The germline V and J ends were trimmed by 0 bases and 0 bases, with 8 bases remaining between them. The CDR3 sequence: CASSQDATANYGYTF. The CDR3 coding sequence is TGTGCCAGCAGCCAAGATGCAACAGCTAACTATGGCTACACCTTC.

The chain combines TRBV7-9 with TRBJ1-2; TRBD1 is a possible D gene (5 bases). The V and J ends lost 1 base and 10 bases respectively, with 13 bases between them. Germline values: CDR1 SEHNR, CDR2 FQNEAQ (reference sequence). The CDR3 is made up of 13 amino acids. The DNA for the CDR3 is TGTGCCAGCAGCTTAGGGCCGGGGCCTATCTACACCTTC. This gives the protein CASSLGPGPIYTF.

This sequence joins TRBV11-3 and TRBJ2-1, with TRBD2 matching over 16 bases. V was clipped by 1 base and J by 0 bases; unmatched bases: 3. CDR1 and CDR2 from the germline V gene are SGHNT and YENEEA. The CDR3 is 19 residues long. The CDR3 nucleotides are TGTGCCAGCAGCTTAGTAGGGACTAGCGGGAGGGTCTCCTACAATGAGCAGTTCTTC. It codes for CASSLVGTSGRVSYNEQFF.

The rearrangement joins TRBV28 to TRBJ2-2; D gene uncertain. V dropped 6 bases and J dropped 6 bases, with 17 bases sitting between them. Looked up from germline, CDR1 is MDHEN and CDR2 is SYDVKM. This CDR3 is built from 15 residues. The CDR3 sequence: CASSSSAVHPGELFF. The DNA of the CDR3 is TGTGCCAGCAGCTCCAGTGCGGTACACCCCGGGGAGCTGTTTTTT.

Only one count was recorded for this clone. The chain recombines TRBV5-1 with TRBJ1-6; TRBD1 might be the D (5 bases). This CDR3 region has 15 residues. Per the germline V gene, CDR1 is SGHRS and CDR2 is YFSETQ. V was clipped by 5 bases and J by 7 bases, with 16 bases between them. CDR3: CASSQSGGQNSPLHF. In DNA form, the CDR3 reads TGCGCCAGCAGTCAGAGCGGGGGTCAAAATTCACCCCTCCACTTT.

A remark on this clone: The same CDR3 arises from other DNA sequences in this sample as well. The chain combines TRBV5-1 with TRBJ2-5, with D possibly being TRBD1 or TRBD2 (5 bases each). Germline V CDR1 and CDR2: SGHRS, YFSETQ. V lost 0 bases, J lost 2 bases, and 8 bases lay in between. The CDR3 has 14 amino acids. The CDR3 DNA reads as TGCGCCAGCAGCTTGGGTGGGGGTCAAGAGACCCAGTACTTC. Its protein is CASSLGGGQETQYF.

CDR3 nucleotide sequence: TGTGCCAGCAGCCAAGTTTGGGCAGGGCAGACTGAAGCTTTCTTT. Translated, it gives CASSQVWAGQTEAFF. V usage is TRBV4-2 and J usage is TRBJ1-1; possibly TRBD1 for D (5 bases). The length of the CDR3 is 15 residues. Germline CDR1 is LGHNA and CDR2 is YNFKEQ. Trimming stripped 1 base from V and 5 bases from J, with 14 bases between.

V is TRBV6-2 or TRBV6-3 and J is TRBJ1-5, with D unresolved. The CDR3 has 13 amino acids. V was clipped by 5 bases and J by 4 bases, with 9 bases between them. Germline assignment: CDR1 MNHEY and CDR2 SVGEGT. In DNA form, the CDR3 reads TGTGCCAGCAGTCCCTGGGCGAATCAGCCCCAGCATTTT. This gives the protein CASSPWANQPQHF.

In regard to this clone: Other DNA sequences in this sample translate to the same CDR3. The chain links TRBV5-1 to TRBJ1-3; D is unresolved. The CDR3 spans 14 residues. V dropped 2 bases and J dropped 1 base, with 7 bases sitting between them. Looked up from germline, CDR1 is SGHRS and CDR2 is YFSETQ. The CDR3 protein is CASSFSGSGNTIYF. In DNA, the CDR3 is TGCGCCAGCAGCTTTTCCGGATCTGGAAACACCATATATTTT.

V and J are TRBV28 and TRBJ2-3; weak D call: TRBD2 (6 bases). The CDR3 length is 16 residues. Germline V gene data show CDR1 as MDHEN and CDR2 as SYDVKM. V lost 6 bases and J 3 bases, leaving 19 bases between the germline ends. CDR3 region: CASRYLGGARTDTQYF. The DNA of the CDR3 is TGTGCCAGCAGGTACTTAGGAGGGGCGAGGACAGATACGCAGTATTTT.

This sequence joins TRBV7-6 and TRBJ2-1; 10 bases are shared with TRBD2. This CDR3 is 16 amino acids long. Germline V gene lookup returns CDR1 SGHVS and CDR2 FNYEAQ. V dropped 4 bases and J dropped 7; count of bases not matched to a gene: 10. DNA for the CDR3: TGTGCCAGCAGCTCGGGGAGCGGGAGGGCCAGAAATGAGCAGTTCTTC. It encodes CASSSGSGRARNEQFF.

The chain combines TRBV5-1 with TRBJ1-1; no clear D gene. V shed 4 bases and J shed 3 bases, with 10 bases lying between them. The V gene's germline CDR1 is SGHRS and CDR2 YFSETQ. The CDR3 length is 13 residues. CDR3 nucleotide sequence: TGCGCCAGCAGCCGACGAAGGGACACTGAAGCTTTCTTT. Protein sequence: CASSRRRDTEAFF.

This chain uses TRBV29-1 with TRBJ1-1; D is perhaps TRBD1 (5 bases). The V end lost 1 base, the J end lost 8 bases, and 11 bases lay between the germline ends. Germline lookup yields CDR1 SQVTM and CDR2 ANQGSEA. The CDR3 length is 12 residues. The CDR3 protein is CSVEGPRVEAFF. The CDR3 coding sequence is TGCAGCGTTGAAGGCCCCAGGGTAGAAGCTTTCTTT.

The V gene is TRBV27, the J gene TRBJ1-4, with a weak D call TRBD1 (6 bases). Trimming removed 5 bases at V and 4 bases at J, with 14 bases between. The CDR3 sequence is 15 residues long. From germline, CDR1 is MNHEY and CDR2 SMNVEV (reference sequence). For the CDR3, the DNA is TGTGCCAGCAGTCTTGGGGGCCCTGGTAATGAAAAACTGTTTTTT. Amino acids: CASSLGGPGNEKLFF.

The V gene is TRBV19, the J gene TRBJ1-2; weak D call: TRBD1 (6 bases). The V gene's germline CDR1 is LNHDA and CDR2 SQIVND (reference sequence). Between the trimmed V and J ends, which lost 0 bases and 2 bases, there was a span of 10 bases. CDR3 size: 15 residues. The CDR3 spells CASSIEGTPNYGYTF. In DNA form, the CDR3 reads TGTGCCAGTAGTATAGAAGGGACACCCAACTATGGCTACACCTTC.

This clone was found a few times. This rearrangement joins TRBV7-9 to TRBJ2-2, with D hard to call. Trimming pared 7 bases from V and 6 bases from J, leaving 21 bases between. The length of the CDR3 is 16 residues. Germline V gene data show CDR1 as SEHNR and CDR2 as FQNEAQ (reference sequence). CDR3 residues: CASTVGGGRNPGELFF. CDR3 DNA sequence: TGTGCCAGCACCGTAGGTGGCGGAAGAAATCCCGGGGAGCTGTTTTTT.

The J gene is TRBJ2-4, the V gene TRBV14; D is perhaps TRBD1 (5 bases). Per the germline V gene, CDR1 is SGHDN and CDR2 is FVKESK. With 4 bases removed from V and 0 bases from J, the gap between germline ends came to 10 bases. This CDR3 is 15 amino acids long. In DNA, the CDR3 is TGTGCCAGCAGCCGGTGGGGCGAAGCCAAAAACATTCAGTACTTC. The encoded protein is CASSRWGEAKNIQYF.

This chain connects TRBV10-3 to TRBJ1-1, with 7 bases aligning to TRBD1. V gave up 4 bases and J gave up 2 bases; unmatched junction bases: 7. The CDR3 extends over 15 amino acids. Germline V gene sequence: CDR1 ENHRY, CDR2 SYGVKD. The CDR3 DNA reads TGTGCCATCAGTGGGGGGGACAGACTTAACACTGAAGCTTTCTTT. Protein product: CAISGGDRLNTEAFF.

The chain combines TRBV12-3 or TRBV12-4 with TRBJ2-7, with no clear D. The CDR3 consists of 12 residues. Trimming cost V 6 bases and J 6 bases, with 12 bases left between them. The CDR3 loop reads CASRGPSPEQYF. CDR3 coding DNA: TGTGCCAGCAGGGGTCCTTCGCCCGAGCAGTACTTC.

The V call is TRBV3-1 (or the pseudogene TRBV3-2), the J call TRBJ2-5; D not certain. The V gene's germline CDR1 is LGHDT and CDR2 YNNKEL (reference sequence). Trimming pared 1 base from V and 5 bases from J, leaving 8 bases between. The CDR3 has 13 amino acids. CDR3 sequence reads: CASSQAALETQYF. CDR3 coding DNA: TGTGCCAGCAGCCAAGCTGCATTGGAGACCCAGTACTTC.

The chain links TRBV28 to TRBJ1-5; D unclear. The V end was cut by 2 bases, the J end by 4 bases, with 9 bases between. The germline gives CDR1 MDHEN, CDR2 SYDVKM. The CDR3 spans 14 residues. CDR3 region: CASSLGRVNQPQHF. The CDR3 bases are TGTGCCAGCAGTTTAGGCCGGGTTAATCAGCCCCAGCATTTT.

The chain uses TRBV9 and TRBJ2-2; tentatively, D is TRBD1 or TRBD2 (6 bases each). Germline CDR1 SGDLS, CDR2 YYNGEE. With 0 bases removed from V and 1 base from J, the gap between germline ends came to 10 bases. CDR3 size: 16 residues. The CDR3 protein is CASSVGRGENTGELFF. CDR3 DNA: TGTGCCAGCAGCGTAGGTAGGGGGGAGAACACCGGGGAGCTGTTTTTT.

The V call is TRBV12-3 or TRBV12-4, the J call TRBJ1-1, with unresolved D. Trimming removed 3 bases from V and 7 bases from J, with 12 bases in between. This CDR3 is built from 13 residues. The CDR3 DNA is TGTGCCAGCAGTTTCATGGAAAGAAGTGAAGCTTTCTTT. Its protein is CASSFMERSEAFF.

This clone has just one count. V is TRBV6-2 or TRBV6-3 and J is TRBJ1-1; possibly TRBD1 for D (5 bases). V shed 5 bases and J shed 1 base, with 8 bases lying between them. The CDR3 spans 13 residues. Germline CDR1 is MNHEY and CDR2 is SVGEGT. The CDR3 DNA sequence: TGTGCCAGCAGTACTACAGGGAACACTGAAGCTTTCTTT. It is translated as CASSTTGNTEAFF.

The chain couples TRBV3-1 (or the pseudogene TRBV3-2) to TRBJ1-1, with D unresolved. This CDR3 has 13 amino acids. V gave up 1 base and J gave up 8 bases, with 11 bases separating them. Germline values: CDR1 LGHDT, CDR2 YNNKEL (reference sequence). The CDR3 DNA follows: TGTGCCAGCAGCCAAGGGAGTGCGGGGGAAGCTTTCTTT. Translated, it gives CASSQGSAGEAFF.

Regarding this clone: The junction shows a germline mismatch at one end, possibly a read error. This chain connects TRBV2 to TRBJ1-2; D gene ambiguous. The CDR3 spans 12 residues. Germline V gene lookup returns CDR1 SNHLY and CDR2 FYNNEI. The CDR3 sequence: CASSEGPYAYTF. In DNA, the CDR3 is TGTGCCAGCAGTGAAGGTCCCTATGCCTACACCTTC.